This TCR beta chain was sequenced during a study of cytomegalovirus exposure and HLA in healthy donors (TCRdb year 2017). Describing the broader study: In an earlier analysis of approximately 500 of the donors, 250 to 350 Gb of sequence data and just under 120 million unique TCR beta sequences from some 170 million T cells were reported. Approximately 310 gigabases of sequencing data and around 80 million unique TCR sequences made up an early release that covered some 640 HLA-typed donors. The genetic ancestry cluster associated with self-reported Caucasian donors included about 84% of the approximately 430 genotyped donors. The study aimed to test whether signatures of past pathogen exposure could be identified by cataloging public T cell receptors. The study profiled the T cell repertoires of around 700 subjects by immunosequencing and related them to cytomegalovirus serostatus. Along with the approximately 700-subject first cohort, a separate validation cohort of more than 90 different subjects was used. The study combined high-throughput TCR immunosequencing, statistical association of individual TCRs with disease status, and machine learning to predict cytomegalovirus infection status. A later analysis re-analyzed previously published TCR beta repertoires from approximately 670 donors and added high-resolution HLA genotyping to study TCR occurrence patterns. Rather than drawing on any new phenotypic data, the later analysis identified candidate immune exposures from TCR beta sequences and the way those sequences occurred across donors. An earlier analysis of 500 to 750 of the donors applied high-throughput TCR beta sequencing to assess whether each TCR beta V gene segment acted as functional or pseudogenic. Alongside the repertoire data, information on donor age, sex, ethnicity and CMV serostatus was compiled. A later genetic analysis used genome-wide SNP genotypes for about 55% of the 666 donors, treating that subset as a discovery cohort. Every repertoire in the discovery cohort had been generated on one and the same sequencing platform. Class I and class II HLA loci were covered by the typing at four-digit resolution. The number of donors typed differed by locus, with about 629-640 for A, B, C, DRB1 and DQB1, around 500 for DQA1, 600 to 610 for DPA1, and 400 to 490 for DPB1. Roughly five DR-DQ haplotypes were handled as single units for association and clustering, since linkage in the cohort was strong. On average, about 240,000 unique TCR beta nucleotide sequences were sequenced per donor among a few hundred genotyped donors of the cohort, with about 19% of those sequences being non-productive.

The method was the immunoSEQ multiplex PCR assay. For the multiplex PCR, a mixture combining 60 forward primers for TCR Vbeta segments and 13 reverse primers for TCR Jbeta segments was used. A multiplex PCR assay on genomic DNA amplified the CDR3 region of rearranged TCR beta genes. On the Illumina HiSeq System, the amplified TCR beta libraries were sequenced as 87-base-pair reads. Under the source paper's analysis protocol: A later analysis tallied roughly 78 million unique TCR beta chains across the 666 repertoires, and approximately 9.9 million of those chains were shared by two or more donors. Raw reads were error-corrected and collapsed into unique sequences with a nearest-neighbor algorithm that merged closely related sequences to remove PCR and sequencing errors. To assign V, D and J gene segments, CDR3 sequences were aligned to IMGT reference sequences. Each retained sequence needed at least a six-nucleotide match to both a V gene segment and a J gene segment. A rearrangement counted as productive if the CDR3 had no stop codons and remained in frame with V and J, and every other rearrangement counted as non-productive. Following IMGT convention, CDR3 was defined as the stretch from the second conserved V-encoded cysteine up to the conserved J-encoded phenylalanine. Sequences without an unambiguous match to a single V gene segment were excluded from the earlier analysis of several hundred of the donors. In an earlier analysis of some 590 of the donors, V segments were called functional above 56.7% productive rearrangements and were called segregating when the between-donor standard deviation exceeded 5%. To diagnose cytomegalovirus status from the catalog of TCR beta chain sequences, a statistical classification framework was built. A later analysis assigned V and J genes by comparing TCR nucleotide sequences with IMGT/GENE-DB human TR gene sequences. Using the TCRdist pipeline, a later analysis assigned CDR3 sequences along with most-parsimonious VDJ recombination scenarios. In a later analysis, each TCR beta chain was defined by its CDR3 amino acid sequence together with its V-gene family, and reads lacking a unique V-gene family were excluded. To address suspected cross-contamination and a sequencing artifact, a later analysis removed around 600 highly shared, low-generation-probability nucleotide sequences. In a later analysis, a clonal expansion index was calculated for each public chain from normalized within-repertoire ranks of inferred template counts. In a later analysis, generation probabilities were computed with a VDJ recombination model fitted to out-of-frame rearrangements, and the resulting probabilities were checked against IGoR. In a later analysis, hypergeometric tests were used to score TCR-TCR, TCR-HLA and TCR-CMV co-occurrence, with a repertoire-size bias correction applied to TCR pairs. A later analysis estimated false discovery rates by permuting HLA or CMV assignments 20 times. In a later analysis, co-occurring TCRs were grouped with DBSCAN, and TCRdist sequence similarity was added when clustering was performed within HLA-allele-positive subsets. Repertoires with fewer than 30,000 or more than 120,000 public chains, plus five repertoires with anomalous nucleotide sharing, were excluded from co-occurrence clustering. The source is immuneACCESS, and TCRdb retained only in-frame sequences with V and J called. Part of the clones is not carried over; for the studies checked, unresolved V genes explain less than half of this, and the remainder is unexplained. V and J calls and clone size come straight from that table; D and trimming were deduced from the DNA. For this sample there are about 98,000 clones; about 81% appear just once. About 1.5% of the sample is held by the ten biggest clonotypes.

General study outcomes and caveats: Because some donors lacked HLA typing at each locus, the association tests relied only on the typed subset. A further reported finding was that TCR beta sequences accurately predicted the HLA-A and HLA-B alleles for most subjects in the first cohort. A few of the identified cytomegalovirus-associated TCR beta chains were confirmed in vitro to be specific for cytomegalovirus antigens. Because the 87-base-pair reads could not distinguish some IMGT-functional V segments, including TRBV6-2 and TRBV6-3, those segments were excluded. In a later analysis, HLA-associated TCR beta chains were found to be more clonally expanded and to have lower generation probabilities than equally common non-associated chains. About 17 rarely observed V segments, including chromosome 9 orphons, were excluded from the earlier analysis of a few hundred of the donors because counts were too low. Compared with the roughly 670-donor mean, donors in an Asian-associated ancestry cluster had fewer N-insertions in productive TCRs, according to a later genetic analysis. In this cohort, only TCR beta chains were sequenced, and detectable features were limited by the absence of alpha or paired-chain data. For the cohort, immune exposure information was limited to CMV serostatus. The study listed approximately 150 TCR beta chains as associated with cytomegalovirus. In a later genetic analysis, a missense DCLRE1C variant was associated with V-gene and J-gene trimming of TCR beta chains, and the association was replicated in an independent cohort. In a later analysis, the rate of TCR association differed among HLA loci, with DRB1 alleles having the most associated TCRs and HLA-C alleles having the fewest. A cluster of highly shared sequence variants was judged likely to be a technical artifact of the sequencing pipeline. The classifier was reported to diagnose cytomegalovirus status with high specificity and sensitivity in both the original cohort and the validation cohort. Correlated functional status among segregating V segments might be attributable to linkage disequilibrium, but an unknown experimental factor could not be ruled out. A later analysis found that most CMV-associated TCR beta chains appeared HLA-restricted, with HLA associations seemingly driven largely by CMV exposure. Several of the top co-occurrence clusters appeared to be linked to parvovirus B19, influenza, CMV and Epstein-Barr virus, according to a later analysis. In an earlier analysis of 587 of the donors, most TCR beta V segments appeared in productive rearrangements about 87% or about 30% of the time, broadly matching IMGT annotations. In a later analysis, about 16,000 TCR beta sequences were associated with specific HLA alleles at a false discovery rate of 0.05. The authors suggested that the approach could potentially be generalized to other disease states and immunological phenotypes. Assigning TCR associations to individual alleles was difficult when HLA alleles, especially DR and DQ, strongly co-occurred. The presence/absence analyses assumed that sequencing depth was roughly uniform across donors, and that assumption may not be true. While some public TCRs were present in many individuals, most TCR sequences turned up only very rarely across donors.

The cohort consisted of fewer than 700 healthy bone marrow donors. Cohort members were all nominally healthy when sampled, although unrecorded immune exposures were likely present. The donor tested CMV seronegative, placing the donor among the roughly 400 seronegative members of the cohort. A peripheral blood sample was provided by each donor, and peripheral blood mononuclear cells were used for TCR beta sequencing. The Qiagen DNeasy Blood Extraction Kit was used to extract genomic DNA from the blood cell samples. Details on this clone: This clone's antigen is unknown. Qualities for individual bases were not recorded, and no much larger clone is one base off.

The CDR3 spans 14 residues, from the cysteine through the phenylalanine. Only the CDR3 region is kept as DNA, spanning 42 bases read in frame from base 1. Deletion took 4 bases off V and 5 bases off J, with a span of 13 bases between the germline ends. The germline V gene encodes CDR1 SGHDT and CDR2 YYEEEE. Rearrangement joined TRBV5-6 to TRBJ1-5; the best D guess is TRBD1, with 6 bases matching. The sequence was obtained from a man in his forties in good health and CMV-seronegative. The sample taken for sequencing was PBMCs. For the CDR3, the sequence is CASSPTGFDQPQHF. At the DNA level, the sequence is TGTGCCAGCAGCCCAACAGGGTTCGATCAGCCCCAGCATTTT.